This TCR beta chain was identified during a study of T cells expressing NK-cell markers. Study-wide context: According to the study, TCR beta repertoires originated from sorted CD3+CD56+NKG2C+, CD3+CD56+NKG2C- and CD3+CD56-NKG2C+ T cells. One of eight sequenced donors was HCMV-seronegative; the other seven were seropositive.

Reanalyzing the 5' RACE reads, TCRdb keeps one entry per CDR3 protein, without DNA. This sample's clone table lists 500,000 to 700,000 distinct CDR3 sequences. Material for sequencing was blood T cells: a sorted CD56 or NKG2C T cell subset, CD4+ or CD8+ T cells, or bulk PBMC T cells (not recorded which). The receptor comes from a man younger than 35 in good health.

CDR3 sequence: CASSADRGLFNEQFF. This rearrangement joins TRBV28 to TRBJ2-1; TCRdb indicates TRBD1, and absent DNA this call remains unverified. The germline CDR1 and CDR2 sequences are MDHEN and SYDVKM. CDR3 length equals 15 residues.